The 17 T cell receptor beta chains below all came from one sample that was sequenced in a study of shared T cell receptors in the human thymus. The data were produced by immunoSEQ multiplex PCR, yet TCRdb's version contains in-frame clones alone and is incomplete. This table has more than 550,000 clones, approximately 85% appearing once. This sample also appeared in a second study, on human thymus T cells.

Sequencing used thymocytes. These TCRs come from a girl in the first two years of life with a congenital heart defect.

This clone was found once. The chain links TRBV28 to TRBJ2-2; the D gene is possibly TRBD2 (6 bases). The V gene's germline CDR1 is MDHEN and CDR2 SYDVKM. Deletions cut 6 bases from V and 0 bases from J, with 14 bases between. The CDR3 extends over 16 amino acids. The CDR3 DNA is TGTGCCAGCAGCACCATAGGCGGGGCGAACACCGGGGAGCTGTTTTTT. Its protein is CASSTIGGANTGELFF.

This clone came up once. The chain uses TRBV9 and TRBJ1-2; possible D gene TRBD1, 6 bases. CDR1 and CDR2 (germline): SGDLS, YYNGEE. CDR3 length: 14 residues. V was clipped by 5 bases and J by 3 bases, with 14 bases between them. CDR3 sequence: CASRSQTGYYGYTF. The CDR3 bases are TGTGCCAGCAGATCACAAACAGGGTACTATGGCTACACCTTC.

V gene TRBV7-2 combines with J gene TRBJ1-5; 7 bases line up with TRBD1. The V segment lost 5 bases and the J segment 2 bases; nucleotides outside the gene matches: 9. Germline CDR1 SGHTA, CDR2 FQGNSA. The CDR3 runs to 16 residues. The CDR3 region is CASSARQGLGNQPQHF. The CDR3 region has the DNA TGTGCCAGCAGCGCTAGACAGGGCTTGGGCAATCAGCCCCAGCATTTT.

This chain connects TRBV7-6 to TRBJ1-2, with 7 bases fitting TRBD1. The CDR3 runs 18 residues. CDR1 is SGHVS, CDR2 FNYEAQ, per germline. J lost 0 bases, V lost 1 base, and 11 bases had no gene match. For the CDR3, the DNA is TGTGCCAGCAGCTTAGGGGACAGCGGCTGGGAAGCTAACTATGGCTACACCTTC. Its protein product is CASSLGDSGWEANYGYTF.

This clone was counted only a few times. The V gene is TRBV5-4, the J gene TRBJ2-5; 9 bases map to TRBD1. The germline V gene encodes CDR1 SGHNT and CDR2 YYREEE (reference sequence). This CDR3 region has 17 residues. Trimming took 3 bases from V and 1 from J; bases not matched to a gene: 10. The CDR3 loop is CASSYDPGQGLQETQYF. In DNA form, the CDR3 reads TGTGCCAGCAGCTACGACCCGGGACAGGGACTCCAAGAGACCCAGTACTTC.

The chain links TRBV25-1 to TRBJ2-1, with 10 bases aligning to TRBD1. Germline lookup yields CDR1 MGHDK and CDR2 SYGVNS. CDR3 length: 18 residues. V shed 0 bases and J 5 bases; nucleotides not matched to a gene: 10. The CDR3 here is CASSEYPRTGGSHNEQFF. In DNA, the CDR3 is TGTGCCAGCAGTGAATACCCCCGGACAGGGGGGTCCCACAATGAGCAGTTCTTC.

This clone occurred a few times. This chain joins TRBV4-3 and TRBJ1-2; 7 positions match TRBD1. This CDR3 has 17 residues. The germline V gene has CDR1 LGHNA and CDR2 YSLEER. V lost 0 bases to trimming and J lost 4 bases; unmatched junction nucleotides: 11. The chain's CDR3 is CASSQEGGQEGFYGYTF. The CDR3 DNA follows: TGCGCCAGCAGCCAAGAGGGCGGACAGGAAGGGTTCTATGGCTACACCTTC.

This CDR3 is CASSQENYRVEKLFF. The CDR3 region has the DNA TGTGCCAGCAGCCAAGAAAACTACAGGGTTGAAAAACTGTTTTTT. The J gene is TRBJ1-4, the V gene TRBV14, with a tentative D call TRBD1 (6 bases). The V gene's germline CDR1 is SGHDN and CDR2 FVKESK. The germline V and J ends were trimmed by 0 bases and 7 bases, with 12 bases remaining between them. This CDR3 has 15 amino acids.

The chain joins TRBV7-2 to TRBJ2-5, with a possible D match to TRBD2 (6 bases). Trimming stripped 1 base from V and 1 base from J, with 19 bases between. CDR1 and CDR2 (germline): SGHTA, FQGNSA. This CDR3 has 18 amino acids. The CDR3 DNA is TGTGCCAGCAGCTTAGATACTCTGACTAGATTGGCCCAAGAGACCCAGTACTTC. Encoded protein: CASSLDTLTRLAQETQYF.

The rearrangement uses TRBV7-9 and TRBJ1-2; 8 bases are shared with TRBD1. This CDR3 has 15 amino acids. The V and J ends lost 5 bases and 4 bases, in that order; junction bases with no gene match: 9. Germline values: CDR1 SEHNR, CDR2 FQNEAQ (reference sequence). Here the CDR3 reads CASSTLVTGVYGYTF. For the CDR3, the DNA is TGTGCCAGCAGCACCCTGGTGACAGGGGTCTATGGCTACACCTTC.

This chain links TRBV2 with TRBJ2-7; weak D call: TRBD2 (7 bases). The germline V and J ends were trimmed by 4 bases and 2 bases, with 18 bases remaining between them. Per germline, CDR1 SNHLY and CDR2 FYNNEI. The CDR3 is made up of 16 amino acids. CDR3 sequence reads: CASSGGGRGKAYEQYF. The CDR3 coding sequence is TGTGCCAGCAGTGGGGGGGGCAGGGGAAAGGCCTACGAGCAGTACTTC.

This chain connects TRBV9 to TRBJ2-5; TRBD1 matches 8 bases. The CDR3 runs to 17 residues. Germline-derived CDR1 and CDR2 are SGDLS and YYNGEE. V lost 0 bases to trimming and J lost 4 bases; unmatched junction nucleotides: 11. CDR3 residues: CASSVANDRGWGETQYF. The CDR3 nucleotides read TGTGCCAGCAGCGTAGCTAACGACAGGGGCTGGGGAGAGACCCAGTACTTC.

This clone was detected only once. The chain carries TRBV10-1 and TRBJ2-5; 9 bases are shared with TRBD1. The CDR3 is 16 residues long. V was clipped by 6 bases and J by 3 bases; unmatched bases: 11. Germline V CDR1 and CDR2: WNHNN, SYGVQD (reference sequence). CDR3 nucleotides: TGCGCCAGCAGCTTCAACCGGGGACAGGGAAAAGAGACCCAGTACTTC. Amino acid sequence: CASSFNRGQGKETQYF.

This sequence joins TRBV7-2 and TRBJ1-1; TRBD1 matches 7 bases. This CDR3 has 18 residues. V lost 8 bases and J lost 2; bases outside the gene matches: 20. Germline-derived CDR1 and CDR2 are SGHTA and FQGNSA. This chain's CDR3 is CASLTPRGPQGQNTEAFF. The CDR3 coding sequence is TGTGCCAGCCTTACCCCGAGGGGACCACAGGGGCAAAACACTGAAGCTTTCTTT. Drawing the rest from reference TRBV7-2 and TRBJ1-1, the complete variable domain is GAGVSQSPSNKVTEKGKDVELRCDPISGHTALYWYRQSLGQGLEFLIYFQGNSAPDKSGLPSDRFSAERTGGSVSTLTIQRTQQEDSAVYLCASLTPRGPQGQNTEAFFGQGTRLTVV.

This chain links TRBV6-5 with TRBJ1-2, with D possibly matching TRBD1 (6 bases). Germline CDR1 reads MNHEY; CDR2 reads SVGAGI. Trimming took 2 bases from V and 9 from J, leaving 10 bases between them. The CDR3 contains 12 residues. The CDR3 loop is CASSYMWGRYTF. As DNA, the CDR3 is TGTGCCAGCAGTTACATGTGGGGGCGCTACACCTTC.

The chain employs TRBV7-2 and TRBJ1-4; no definite D call. Germline V gene sequence: CDR1 SGHTA, CDR2 FQGNSA. The germline V and J ends were trimmed by 3 bases and 0 bases, with 11 bases remaining between them. This CDR3 is 16 amino acids long. CDR3: CASSFSRNTTNEKLFF. CDR3 sequence (DNA): TGTGCCAGCAGCTTTTCCAGGAATACAACTAATGAAAAACTGTTTTTT.

The chain recombines TRBV19 with TRBJ1-5; D is perhaps TRBD1 (6 bases). There are 19 residues in the CDR3. CDR1 and CDR2 (germline): LNHDA, SQIVND (reference sequence). The V end was cut by 5 bases, the J end by 2 bases, with 25 bases between. CDR3 protein: CASSDRARGEDLGNQPQHF. DNA for the CDR3: TGTGCCAGTAGTGACCGGGCCAGGGGAGAAGATTTGGGCAATCAGCCCCAGCATTTT.